The clone carrying this T cell receptor (beta chain) has a handful of counts. Its matching antigen is unknown. This record belongs to a study of long-term antiretroviral therapy in people with HIV. Study-wide points: Older ART regimens may have been in use when blood was drawn between about 2003 and 2017. CDR3 lengths in HIV samples spanned a narrower range than controls.

The immunoSEQ assay was v3.0, run at survey level. Sequencing was designed to cover about 35,000-50,000 T-cell genomes in each sample. The data were produced by immunoSEQ multiplex PCR, yet TCRdb's version contains in-frame clones alone and is incomplete. In the table there are fewer than 40,000 clones, roughly nine tenths of which are singletons. Everyone in the study who had HIV was treated in the United States. The CDR3 totals 13 residues. Germline CDR1 and CDR2: SQVTM and ANQGSEA. Trimming took 4 bases from V and 0 from J, leaving 10 bases between them. V usage is TRBV29-1 and J usage is TRBJ2-7; D is uncertain. The material was unsorted PBMCs, obtained 1.2 years after starting antiretroviral therapy. The clonotype comes from a woman aged 50 to 60 with HIV. The CDR3: CSVAPAGSYEQYF. The CDR3 DNA reads TGCAGCGTTGCCCCAGCAGGCTCCTACGAGCAGTACTTC.